The 20 T cell receptor beta chains below were found in one sample sequenced in a study of T cell responses to AZD1222 COVID-19 vaccine. Some clones are missing from TCRdb's copy, which holds only in-frame ones; the method was immunoSEQ multiplex PCR. The sample has 200,000 or so clones; approximately 93% are singletons. The sample in question was peripheral blood, obtained 28 days after the second AZD1222 dose. The receptors derive from an adult who received the AZD1222 COVID-19 vaccine.

The J gene is TRBJ2-2, the V gene TRBV24-1; D possibly matches TRBD1 or TRBD2 (6 bases each). Looked up from germline, CDR1 is KGHDR and CDR2 is SFDVKD. Trimming removed 12 bases at V and 4 bases at J, with 23 bases between. This CDR3 has 16 residues. The CDR3 DNA reads as TGTGCCGCCAAAAGCGCCTTTGGGGGGCCCACCGGGGAGCTGTTTTTT. It is translated as CAAKSAFGGPTGELFF.

The rearrangement links TRBV3-1 (or the pseudogene TRBV3-2) to TRBJ2-2; 8 bases agree with TRBD2. In germline, CDR1 is LGHDT, CDR2 YNNKEL (reference sequence). This CDR3 has 17 amino acids. Trimming removed 0 bases from V and 1 base from J; junction bases left unmatched: 4. The CDR3 DNA reads TGTGCCAGCAGCCAAGAAACCCTAGCGGGGAACACCGGGGAGCTGTTTTTT. This gives the protein CASSQETLAGNTGELFF.

The V gene is TRBV9, the J gene TRBJ2-2; a weak D match, TRBD2 (5 bases). Germline V gene sequence: CDR1 SGDLS, CDR2 YYNGEE. Between the trimmed V and J ends, which lost 0 bases and 4 bases, there was a span of 13 bases. This CDR3 has 16 amino acids. The CDR3: CASSVDRGPATGELFF. The CDR3 DNA reads as TGTGCCAGCAGCGTAGACCGAGGGCCAGCCACCGGGGAGCTGTTTTTT.

The V gene is TRBV21-1, the J gene TRBJ1-3. TRBV21-1 is given as a pseudogene. The CDR3 has 16 residues. DNA for the CDR3: TGTGCCAGCAGCAAATTGCTACAGGGACTGAAGAACACCATATATTTT. Translated, it gives CASSKLLQGLKNTIYF.

The genes are TRBV2 and TRBJ1-2, with D perhaps matching TRBD1 (5 bases). The ends were cut back, 3 bases at V and 8 bases at J, with 19 bases in the middle. CDR3 size: 15 residues. Germline CDR1 and CDR2: SNHLY and FYNNEI. CDR3 amino acids: CASSDSRGPAGGYTF. The CDR3, as DNA: TGTGCCAGCAGTGACAGCCGGGGCCCCGCCGGGGGCTACACCTTC.

This chain links TRBV28 with TRBJ1-2; D is ambiguous. V was trimmed by 6 bases and J by 7 bases, leaving 12 bases between them. This CDR3 contains 12 residues. CDR1 and CDR2 (germline): MDHEN, SYDVKM. The CDR3 spells CASRGLLPGYTF. In DNA, the CDR3 is TGTGCCAGCAGAGGACTCCTGCCTGGCTACACCTTC.

This chain connects TRBV29-1 to TRBJ1-1; no clear D gene. Trimming took 4 bases from V and 0 from J, leaving 18 bases between them. CDR3 length: 16 amino acids. Germline V gene sequence: CDR1 SQVTM, CDR2 ANQGSEA. The DNA for the CDR3 is TGCAGCGTTGGTCACAGCAAGTTAACGATGAACACTGAAGCTTTCTTT. Its protein is CSVGHSKLTMNTEAFF.

In regard to this clone: This sample also contains other DNA sequences that code for the same CDR3. This sequence joins TRBV5-1 and TRBJ1-4; D not resolved. Trimming cost V 0 bases and J 5 bases, with 8 bases left between them. Germline V gene data show CDR1 as SGHRS and CDR2 as YFSETQ. The CDR3 sequence is 14 residues long. CDR3 sequence: CASSLGRGNEKLFF. The CDR3 nucleotides are TGCGCCAGCAGCTTGGGCAGAGGAAATGAAAAACTGTTTTTT.

The genes are TRBV4-1 and TRBJ1-1; D uncertain. Germline V gene sequence: CDR1 MGHRA, CDR2 YSYEKL. V lost 0 bases and J 1 base, leaving 9 bases between the germline ends. The CDR3 runs 15 residues. CDR3 protein: CASSQEVTQNTEAFF. The CDR3 DNA follows: TGCGCCAGCAGCCAAGAGGTCACCCAGAACACTGAAGCTTTCTTT.

This chain joins TRBV18 and TRBJ1-2; D perhaps matches TRBD1 (5 bases). Germline loops: CDR1 KGHSH, CDR2 LQKENI. This CDR3 is 15 amino acids long. V lost 3 bases to trimming and J lost 2 bases, with 13 bases between them. The CDR3 sequence: CASSPGLGPNYGYTF. Here the CDR3 DNA reads TGTGCCAGCTCACCGGGCCTGGGGCCCAACTATGGCTACACCTTC. Complete variable domain (other parts from reference TRBV18 and TRBJ1-2): NAGVMQNPRHLVRRRGQEARLRCSPMKGHSHVYWYRQLPEEGLKFMVYLQKENIIDESGMPKERFSAEFPKEGPSILRIQQVVRGDSAAYFCASSPGLGPNYGYTFGSGTRLTVV.

The chain employs TRBV15 and TRBJ1-6; a weak D match, TRBD1 (5 bases). The germline CDR1 and CDR2 sequences are LNHNV and YYDKDF (reference sequence). This CDR3 has 17 amino acids. V lost 0 bases and J 7 bases, leaving 16 bases between the germline ends. The CDR3 region is CATSREPEGIRNSPLHF. The CDR3, as DNA: TGTGCCACCAGCAGAGAGCCAGAGGGGATCAGGAATTCACCCCTCCACTTT.

The table lists this clone with a count of one. The rearrangement links TRBV7-8 to TRBJ1-1; perhaps TRBD1 as D (5 bases). The CDR3 is 16 amino acids. Between the trimmed V and J ends, which lost 7 bases and 0 bases, there was a span of 18 bases. The germline V gene has CDR1 SGHVS and CDR2 FQNEAQ. The CDR3 loop reads CASTFRGAILNTEAFF. The CDR3 nucleotides are TGTGCCAGCACCTTTAGGGGCGCCATACTGAACACTGAAGCTTTCTTT.

The genes are TRBV6-1 and TRBJ2-7, with D unclear. V was trimmed by 3 bases and J by 0 bases, leaving 9 bases between them. Per the germline V gene, CDR1 is MNHNS and CDR2 is SASEGT. The CDR3 length is 14 residues. The CDR3, as DNA: TGTGCCAGCAGTGATTCCCATATCTCCTACGAGCAGTACTTC. Translated: CASSDSHISYEQYF.

This sequence joins TRBV14 and TRBJ1-6; no clear D. The germline V gene encodes CDR1 SGHDN and CDR2 FVKESK. Deletions cut 3 bases from V and 6 bases from J, with 12 bases between. This CDR3 has 15 residues. Written as DNA, the CDR3 is TGTGCCAGCAGCCAGGAAAGGGTGGGTAATTCACCCCTCCACTTT. It encodes CASSQERVGNSPLHF.

This rearrangement joins TRBV5-1 to TRBJ2-7, with D uncertain. Trimming removed 0 bases at V and 4 bases at J, with 11 bases between. CDR3 length: 14 amino acids. CDR1 is SGHRS, CDR2 YFSETQ, per germline. For the CDR3, the DNA is TGCGCCAGCAGCTTGGGGCAGAGATCTTACGAGCAGTACTTC. It encodes CASSLGQRSYEQYF.

The V gene is TRBV5-6, the J gene TRBJ2-2, with 8 bases lining up with TRBD1. V lost 2 bases and J lost 7; bases outside the gene matches: 10. The CDR3 extends over 16 amino acids. The V gene's germline CDR1 is SGHDT and CDR2 YYEEEE. This chain's CDR3 is CASSFPGGTGGGELFF. In nucleotides, the CDR3 is TGTGCCAGCAGCTTTCCAGGGGGGACAGGAGGCGGGGAGCTGTTTTTT.

The rearrangement uses TRBV28 and TRBJ1-3; D not resolved. This CDR3 is 14 amino acids long. V gave up 5 bases and J gave up 1 base, with 9 bases separating them. Germline V lookup: CDR1 MDHEN, CDR2 SYDVKM. In nucleotides, the CDR3 is TGTGCCAGCAGTCTGATGGGGTCTGGAAACACCATATATTTT. Amino acids: CASSLMGSGNTIYF.

The gene calls are TRBV11-2 and TRBJ2-3, with D possibly being TRBD1 (5 bases). Germline-derived CDR1 and CDR2 are SGHAT and FQNNGV. Trimming stripped 5 bases from V and 8 bases from J, with 14 bases between. This CDR3 contains 13 residues. The CDR3: CASSLDSQGTQYF. In nucleotides, the CDR3 is TGTGCCAGCAGCCTCGACAGCCAAGGTACGCAGTATTTT.

The rearrangement uses TRBV15 and TRBJ2-5; D may be TRBD2 (6 bases). Germline loops: CDR1 LNHNV, CDR2 YYDKDF (reference sequence). Trimming removed 0 bases from V and 5 bases from J, with 16 bases in between. The CDR3 loop spans 16 amino acids. CDR3 DNA: TGTGCCACCAGCAGAGATGTGGCAGGGAGGACGGAGACCCAGTACTTC. This encodes CATSRDVAGRTETQYF.

The rearrangement uses TRBV19 and TRBJ2-1; 12 bases match TRBD2. V shed 6 bases, J shed 7 bases, and the junction held 4 bases outside the gene matches. Germline V gives CDR1 LNHDA, CDR2 SQIVND (reference sequence). This CDR3 spans 14 amino acids. CDR3 region: CASRSLAGGNEQFF. CDR3 bases: TGTGCCAGTAGGTCACTAGCGGGGGGAAATGAGCAGTTCTTC.